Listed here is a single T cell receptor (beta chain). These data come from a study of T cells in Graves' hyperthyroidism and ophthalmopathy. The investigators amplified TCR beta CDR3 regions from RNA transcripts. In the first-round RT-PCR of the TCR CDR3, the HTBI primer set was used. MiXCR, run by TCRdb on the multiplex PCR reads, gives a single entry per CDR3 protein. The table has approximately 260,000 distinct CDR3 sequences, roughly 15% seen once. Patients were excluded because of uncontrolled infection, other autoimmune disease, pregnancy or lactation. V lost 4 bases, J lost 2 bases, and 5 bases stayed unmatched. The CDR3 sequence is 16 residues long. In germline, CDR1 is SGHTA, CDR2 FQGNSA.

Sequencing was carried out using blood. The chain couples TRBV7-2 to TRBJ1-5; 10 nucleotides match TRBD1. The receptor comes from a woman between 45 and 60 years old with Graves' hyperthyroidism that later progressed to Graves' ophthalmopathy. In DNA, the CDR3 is TGTGCCAGCAGCTCCCAAGGGACAGGGGGCAATCAGCCCCAGCATTTT. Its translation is CASSSQGTGGNQPQHF.